A selection of T cell receptor beta chains follows, all from one sample in a study of CD8 T cells in ankylosing spondylitis. Each CDR3 protein gets one entry after TCRdb re-called the 5' RACE reads with MiXCR. The profile shows about 270,000 distinct CDR3 sequences, roughly a third of them singletons. Input material: blood, either unsorted or a sorted T cell fraction (not recorded which). All receptors derive from a male donor with ankylosing spondylitis or in good health (not recorded which). The CDR3 runs from the conserved cysteine through the conserved F or W. D genes are given only for firm matches. Clone size, where shown, is once, few, many, or a class for clones that have expanded.

v_gene,abundance,d_gene,j_gene,CDR3nt,CDR3aa
TRBV7-9,NA,TRBD2,TRBJ2-1,TGTGCCAGCAGCTTGGGACTAGCGGGGTTCGGTGAGCAGTTCTTC,CASSLGLAGFGEQFF
TRBV5-1,many,NA,TRBJ2-5,TGTGCCAGCAGCTTGGTGCAAGAGACCCAGTACTTC,CASSLVQETQYF
TRBV12-3/TRBV12-4,NA,NA,TRBJ2-7,TGTGCCAGCAGTTCCCGGACTCCCGGGGGCTACGAGCAGTACTTC,CASSSRTPGGYEQYF
TRBV5-1,few,NA,TRBJ1-1,TGCGCCAGCAGCTTGGTGGATAACACTGAAGCTTTCTTT,CASSLVDNTEAFF
TRBV29-1,few,NA,TRBJ2-1,TGCAGCGTTGTTAGGAGGGGGTCCTACAATGAGCAGTTCTTC,CSVVRRGSYNEQFF
TRBV6-1,few,TRBD2,TRBJ2-2,TGTGCCAGCTCCTGGCTAGCGGGGACAGCGAACACCGGGGAGCTGTTTTTT,CASSWLAGTANTGELFF
TRBV27,NA,TRBD2,TRBJ2-3,TGTGCCAGCAGCCTGACTAGCGGGGGGGTATCATATACGCAGTATTTT,CASSLTSGGVSYTQYF
TRBV12-3/TRBV12-4,few,NA,TRBJ2-3,TGTGCCAGCAGTCTCCAGGGGAGCGCAGATACGCAGTATTTT,CASSLQGSADTQYF
TRBV5-5,few,NA,TRBJ1-5,TGTGCCAGCAGCCAACAGGGTCATAGCAATCAGCCCCAGCATTTT,CASSQQGHSNQPQHF
TRBV20-1,NA,NA,TRBJ2-3,TGCAGTGCTAAGAGGGGAGTAGGCACAGATACGCAGTATTTT,CSAKRGVGTDTQYF
TRBV5-1,NA,TRBD2,TRBJ2-3,TGCGCCAGCAGCTCGCTTGGATCGGGACTAGGACACCATACGCAGTATTTT,CASSSLGSGLGHHTQYF